Below are 9 T cell receptor beta chains sequenced from a single sample in a study of regulatory T cells in long-lasting Graves disease. For TCR beta, libraries came from iRepertoire HTBI primers and Arm-PCR of CDR3 regions. In TCRdb, the multiplex PCR reads were re-called with MiXCR into one record per CDR3 protein. Of a few hundred thousand distinct CDR3 sequences listed, about 15% are singletons. Time point in this sample: newly diagnosed GD, antithyroid drugs for less than 3 months. Extracted RNA from PBMCs served as the source of the TCR library. The same data also went into a second study, on T cells in Graves' hyperthyroidism and ophthalmopathy.

This specimen consisted of peripheral blood mononuclear cells (PBMCs), obtained at new diagnosis, from a patient treated with antithyroid drugs. Every receptor here comes from a woman aged 40 to 50 with Graves disease.

This clonotype was observed at least ten times. The V and J genes are TRBV11-3 and TRBJ2-7; 13 nucleotides line up with TRBD2. The junction had 10 bases not matched to a gene; V was cut back by 5 bases and J by 3 bases. The V gene's germline CDR1 is SGHNT and CDR2 YENEEA. The CDR3 has 17 amino acids. The CDR3 DNA is TGTGCCAGCAGCGTATCCCGGACTAGCGGGAGATACTACGAGCAGTACTTC. It specifies CASSVSRTSGRYYEQYF.

This clonotype was picked up a small number of times. This chain joins TRBV5-1 and TRBJ1-3; D gene uncertain. V dropped 1 base and J dropped 2 bases, with 10 bases sitting between them. From germline, CDR1 is SGHRS and CDR2 YFSETQ. The CDR3 runs 15 residues. The CDR3 nucleotides are TGCGCCAGCAGCTTGTCACCCGGGACTGGAAACACCATATATTTT. Protein product: CASSLSPGTGNTIYF.

This clonotype was seen at least ten times. The rearrangement joins TRBV7-8 to TRBJ2-3; TRBD2 matches 9 bases. The CDR3 sequence is 16 residues long. Germline CDR1 SGHVS, CDR2 FQNEAQ. J gave up 4 bases and V 4 bases, and 9 bases lay outside the gene matches. The CDR3 loop is CASSSSGTSYSDTQYF. In DNA form, the CDR3 reads TGTGCCAGCAGCTCCTCCGGGACTAGCTATTCAGATACGCAGTATTTT.

This clonotype has only a few counts. V usage is TRBV7-3 and J usage is TRBJ1-6; TRBD1 is a possible D gene (5 bases). The germline V and J ends were trimmed by 6 bases and 7 bases, with 13 bases remaining between them. The length of the CDR3 is 14 residues. CDR1 SGHTA and CDR2 FQGTGA come from the germline V gene. The CDR3 region has the DNA TGTGCCAGCAGTGGAGCAGGGAACAATTCACCCCTCCACTTT. The encoded protein is CASSGAGNNSPLHF.

This clonotype has a count of ten or more. The rearrangement joins TRBV6-2 or TRBV6-3 to TRBJ1-1; no firm D call. Trimming took 5 bases from V and 4 from J, leaving 17 bases between them. The CDR3 has 15 residues. Germline lookup yields CDR1 MNHEY and CDR2 SVGEGT. CDR3 in amino acids: CASSTVPLSSTEAFF. CDR3 DNA sequence: TGTGCCAGCAGTACAGTCCCGCTCTCTTCCACTGAAGCTTTCTTT.

The sample holds one count of this clonotype. The chain couples TRBV18 to TRBJ2-5; 9 nucleotides align to TRBD2. With V trimmed by 3 bases and J by 3 bases, 2 bases remained unmatched. Per germline, CDR1 KGHSH and CDR2 LQKENI. The CDR3 contains 14 residues. For the CDR3, the DNA is TGTGCCAGCTCACCCCCTAGCGGGGAAGAGACCCAGTACTTC. Translation: CASSPPSGEETQYF.

The chain recombines TRBV9 with TRBJ1-6, with D unresolved. The CDR3 is 15 residues long. Per the germline V gene, CDR1 is SGDLS and CDR2 is YYNGEE. Trimming stripped 2 bases from V and 5 bases from J, with 11 bases between. CDR3 region: CASSVEGQNNSPLHF. In nucleotides, the CDR3 is TGTGCCAGCAGCGTGGAAGGTCAGAATAATTCACCCCTCCACTTT.

This clonotype was found once. V is TRBV7-9 and J is TRBJ2-5; 14 bases fit TRBD2. The trim removed 10 bases at V and 3 bases at J, leaving 7 bases unmatched. The CDR3 has 15 amino acids. Germline V gene data show CDR1 as SEHNR and CDR2 as FQNEAQ (reference sequence). In DNA form, the CDR3 reads TGTGCCACCGAGGCGGGACTAGCGGGAGAAGAGACCCAGTACTTC. Its protein is CATEAGLAGEETQYF.

Only a few counts were recorded for this clonotype. The chain combines TRBV7-3 with TRBJ1-1; 7 nucleotides line up with TRBD1. The CDR3 spans 15 residues. Germline V gives CDR1 SGHTA, CDR2 FQGTGA. After removal of 1 base from V and 7 bases from J, the junction contained 9 bases not matched to a gene. The CDR3 nucleotides are TGTGCCAGCAGCTTAAAGGGTAGGACAGGCTTTGAAGCTTTCTTT. It specifies CASSLKGRTGFEAFF.